The rows below give T cell receptor beta chains drawn from one sample of a study of OX40 agonist ivuxolimab in advanced cancers. Clones were sequenced by immunoSEQ multiplex PCR, and TCRdb holds only the in-frame ones, with some missing. The table lists 35,000 to 50,000 clones, roughly 92% of them singletons, with 22% in the top ten. This specimen consisted of CD4+ or CD8+ T cells sorted from blood, obtained in a trial of the OX40 agonist ivuxolimab. These receptors were taken from an adult with an advanced solid tumor such as melanoma, head and neck, liver or kidney cancer. The CDR3 runs from the conserved cysteine through the conserved F or W. Fields, in order: D gene, V gene, J gene, clone size, CDR3 length, CDR3 protein, CDR3 DNA. The D gene is left open where the match is weak. The size field is filled for only some rows; it gives once, few, many or a size class.

.	TRBV27	TRBJ2-5	.	15	CASSSKDYFQETQYF	TGTGCCAGCAGTTCTAAGGACTATTTTCAAGAGACCCAGTACTTC
TRBD1	TRBV18	TRBJ2-1	.	16	CASSPPSGQGYNEQFF	TGTGCCAGCTCACCACCGTCCGGACAGGGTTACAATGAGCAGTTCTTC
TRBD1	TRBV29-1	TRBJ1-1	.	12	CSALGGTGEAFF	TGCAGCGCTCTGGGGGGGACAGGCGAAGCTTTCTTT
.	TRBV4-3	TRBJ2-7	.	14	CATAASVYSYEQYF	TGCGCCACCGCCGCTAGTGTCTACTCCTACGAGCAGTACTTC
.	TRBV19	TRBJ1-1	.	13	CASSQGKLTEAFF	TGTGCCAGTAGTCAGGGGAAGTTAACTGAAGCTTTCTTT
TRBD1	TRBV4-3	TRBJ2-3	.	15	CASSQGDSPTDTQYF	TGCGCCAGCAGCCAAGGGGACAGTCCCACAGATACGCAGTATTTT
.	TRBV6-5	TRBJ1-2	.	13	CASSYRQNYGYTF	TGTGCCAGCAGTTACCGACAGAACTATGGCTACACCTTC
.	TRBV9	TRBJ2-7	.	14	CASSGPRGSYEQYF	TGTGCCAGCAGCGGCCCACGGGGGTCCTACGAGCAGTACTTC
TRBD1	TRBV15	TRBJ2-1	.	15	CATSHRGLGYNEQFF	TGTGCCACCAGCCACAGGGGGCTAGGTTACAATGAGCAGTTCTTC
.	TRBV19	TRBJ2-3	.	15	CASSILAVSTDTQYF	TGTGCCAGTAGTATACTAGCTGTTAGCACAGATACGCAGTATTTT
TRBD1	TRBV18	TRBJ2-3	.	13	CASSTGETDTQYF	TGTGCCAGCTCCACAGGGGAGACAGATACGCAGTATTTT
.	TRBV5-6	TRBJ2-1	.	14	CASSLVSSYNEQFF	TGTGCCAGCAGCTTGGTAAGCTCCTACAATGAGCAGTTCTTC
TRBD1	TRBV6-6	TRBJ2-2	.	16	CASSYSGTGSDGELFF	TGTGCCAGCAGTTACTCCGGGACAGGGTCGGACGGGGAGCTGTTTTTT
.	TRBV11-3	TRBJ1-6	.	18	CASSLSVFGGSYNSPLHF	TGTGCCAGCAGCTTATCGGTGTTTGGGGGTTCCTATAATTCACCCCTCCACTTT
TRBD1	TRBV9	TRBJ2-5	.	15	CASSFAGTGQETQYF	TGTGCCAGCAGTTTTGCCGGGACAGGCCAAGAGACCCAGTACTTC
TRBD2	TRBV5-8	TRBJ2-7	.	15	CASSPFLAGAYEQYF	TGTGCCAGCAGCCCTTTCCTAGCGGGAGCCTACGAGCAGTACTTC
TRBD1	TRBV19	TRBJ2-6	.	15	CARTGTGSGANVLTF	TGTGCCAGAACCGGGACAGGGTCTGGGGCCAACGTCCTGACTTTC
TRBD2	TRBV4-1	TRBJ2-1	.	14	CASRRTSGSNEQFF	TGCGCCAGCAGGCGGACTAGCGGGAGTAATGAGCAGTTCTTC
.	TRBV27	TRBJ1-1	.	13	CASSWDPNTEAFF	TGTGCCAGCAGTTGGGACCCGAACACTGAAGCTTTCTTT
.	TRBV7-9	TRBJ1-5	.	13	CASSFDGSWPQHF	TGTGCCAGCAGCTTTGACGGGAGTTGGCCCCAGCATTTT
TRBD1	TRBV30	TRBJ1-1	medium-sized	13	CAWSVTGGTEAFF	TGTGCCTGGAGTGTTACAGGGGGCACTGAAGCTTTCTTT
.	TRBV14	TRBJ2-3	.	17	CASSQGLVRGITDTQYF	TGTGCCAGCAGCCAAGGTCTTGTACGGGGTATCACAGATACGCAGTATTTT
TRBD1	TRBV2	TRBJ1-5	once	15	CASSWDRGSNQPQHF	TGTGCCAGCAGTTGGGACAGGGGAAGCAATCAGCCCCAGCATTTT
.	TRBV6-5	TRBJ1-2	.	15	CASSSGLYGTNGYTF	TGTGCCAGCAGTTCAGGATTATACGGTACCAATGGCTACACCTTC
TRBD2	TRBV2	TRBJ2-5	.	15	CASSHPQREGETQYF	TGTGCCAGCAGTCATCCCCAGCGGGAAGGCGAGACCCAGTACTTC
.	TRBV19	TRBJ1-2	.	13	CASSQQSLYGYTF	TGTGCCAGTAGCCAACAGAGTTTATATGGCTACACCTTC
TRBD2	TRBV27	TRBJ2-7	.	16	CASSLREPYTSYEQYF	TGTGCCAGCAGTCTGCGGGAGCCCTACACCTCCTACGAGCAGTACTTC
TRBD1	TRBV7-8	TRBJ1-2	.	17	CASSLKTGGGSDYGYTF	TGTGCCAGCAGCTTAAAGACAGGGGGCGGGTCCGACTATGGCTACACCTTC
.	TRBV10-2	TRBJ1-2	.	11	CASGANYGYTF	TGCGCCAGCGGCGCTAACTATGGCTACACCTTC